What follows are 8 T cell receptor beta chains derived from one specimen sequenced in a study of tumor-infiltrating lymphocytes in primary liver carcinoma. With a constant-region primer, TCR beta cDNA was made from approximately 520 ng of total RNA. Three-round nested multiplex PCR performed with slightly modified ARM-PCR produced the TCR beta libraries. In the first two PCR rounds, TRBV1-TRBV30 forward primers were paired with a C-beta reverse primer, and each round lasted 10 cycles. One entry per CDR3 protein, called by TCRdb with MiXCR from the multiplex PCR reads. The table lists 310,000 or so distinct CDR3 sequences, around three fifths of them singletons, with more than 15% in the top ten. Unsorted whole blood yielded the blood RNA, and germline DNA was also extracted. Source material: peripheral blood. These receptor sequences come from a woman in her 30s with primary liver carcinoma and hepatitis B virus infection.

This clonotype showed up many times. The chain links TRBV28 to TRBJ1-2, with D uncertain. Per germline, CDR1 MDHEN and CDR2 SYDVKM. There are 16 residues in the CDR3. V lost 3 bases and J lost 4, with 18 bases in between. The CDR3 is CASSLGSGTGSYGYTF. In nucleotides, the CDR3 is TGTGCCAGCAGTTTGGGTTCGGGCACTGGGTCCTATGGCTACACCTTC.

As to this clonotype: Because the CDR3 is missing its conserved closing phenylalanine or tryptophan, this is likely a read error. DNA of the CDR3: TGTGCCAGCAGTTGGCAGCGAGGCTCCTACAATGAGCAGTTCATC. It encodes CASSWQRGSYNEQFI. The chain is built from TRBV12-3 or TRBV12-4 and TRBJ2-1; D gene ambiguous. Trimming removed 4 bases at V and 0 bases at J, with 10 bases between. The CDR3 sequence is 15 residues long.

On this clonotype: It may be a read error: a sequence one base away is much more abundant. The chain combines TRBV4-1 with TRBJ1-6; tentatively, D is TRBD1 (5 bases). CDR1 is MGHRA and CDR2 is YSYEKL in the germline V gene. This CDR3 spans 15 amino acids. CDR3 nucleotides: TGCGCCACCAGCCAGGGCAAGTTGAGTCATTCACCCCTCCACTTT. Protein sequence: CATSQGKLSHSPLHF.

The CDR3 here is CAHSISGNTGELFF. Here the CDR3 DNA reads TGTGCCCACAGCATTAGCGGTAACACCGGGGAGCTGTTTTTT. The chain uses TRBV11-2 and TRBJ2-2, with D perhaps TRBD2 (6 bases). From germline, CDR1 is SGHAT and CDR2 FQNNGV. The CDR3 is 14 residues long. V lost 11 bases, J lost 2 bases, and 15 bases lay in between.

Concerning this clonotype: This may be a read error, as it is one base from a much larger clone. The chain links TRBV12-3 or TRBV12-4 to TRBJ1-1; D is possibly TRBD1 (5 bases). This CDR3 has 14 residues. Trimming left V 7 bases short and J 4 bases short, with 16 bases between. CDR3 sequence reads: CASTLTEVFTEAFF. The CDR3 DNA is TGTGCCAGCACCCTGACAGAGGTGTTCACTGAAGCTTTCTTT.

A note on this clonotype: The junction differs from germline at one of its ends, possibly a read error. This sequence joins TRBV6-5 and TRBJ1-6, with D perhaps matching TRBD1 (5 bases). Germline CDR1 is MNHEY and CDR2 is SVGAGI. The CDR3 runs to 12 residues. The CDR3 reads CASNSGQSPLRF. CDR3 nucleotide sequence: TGTGCCAGCAATTCAGGGCAATCACCCCTCCGCTTT.

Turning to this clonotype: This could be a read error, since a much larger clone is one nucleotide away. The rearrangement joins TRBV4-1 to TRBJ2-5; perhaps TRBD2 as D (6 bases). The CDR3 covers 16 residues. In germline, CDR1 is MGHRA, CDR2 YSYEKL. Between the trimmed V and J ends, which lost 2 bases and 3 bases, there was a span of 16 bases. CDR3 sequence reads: CASSQPTGGSKETQYF. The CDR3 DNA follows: TGCGCCAGCAGCCAACCTACTGGGGGGTCTAAAGAGACCCAGTACTTC.

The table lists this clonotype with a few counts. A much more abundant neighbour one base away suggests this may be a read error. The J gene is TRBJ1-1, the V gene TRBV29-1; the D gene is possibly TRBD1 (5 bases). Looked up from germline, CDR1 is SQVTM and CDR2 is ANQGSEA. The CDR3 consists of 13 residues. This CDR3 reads CNVDGGLNTEAFF. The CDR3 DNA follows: TGCAACGTTGACGGGGGGTTGAACACTGAAGCTTTCTTT.